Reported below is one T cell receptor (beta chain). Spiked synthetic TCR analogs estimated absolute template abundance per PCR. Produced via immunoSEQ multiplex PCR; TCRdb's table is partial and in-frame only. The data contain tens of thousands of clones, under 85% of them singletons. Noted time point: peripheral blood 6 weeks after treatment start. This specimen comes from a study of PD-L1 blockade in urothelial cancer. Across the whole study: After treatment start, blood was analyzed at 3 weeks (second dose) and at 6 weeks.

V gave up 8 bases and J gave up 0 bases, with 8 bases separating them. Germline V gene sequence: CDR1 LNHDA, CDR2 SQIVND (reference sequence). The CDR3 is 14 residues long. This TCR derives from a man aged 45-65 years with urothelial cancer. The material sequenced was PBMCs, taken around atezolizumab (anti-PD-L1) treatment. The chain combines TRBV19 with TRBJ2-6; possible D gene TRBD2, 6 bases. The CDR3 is CASGTLSGANVLTF. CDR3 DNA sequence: TGTGCCAGTGGGACTCTCTCTGGGGCCAACGTCCTGACTTTC.